The 6 T cell receptor beta chains listed next were all sequenced from one sample in a study of T cell responses to AZD1222 COVID-19 vaccine (dated by TCRdb to about 2021). The time point label corresponds to: baseline before first vaccination. Receptors were amplified or captured by the immunoSEQ multiplex PCR assay. What TCRdb holds here is the immuneACCESS table cut down to in-frame rearrangements. Part of the clones is not present; checked against another copy, under half of the missing clones reflect an unresolved V gene, and the others are unexplained. The sample has 110,000 to 150,000 clones on record, roughly 91% of them singletons. The leading ten clones occupy about 9.1% of the sample. Sample: peripheral blood, taken on day 0 of AZD1222 vaccination. The receptors derive from an adult in good health.

V gene TRBV3-1 (or the pseudogene TRBV3-2) combines with J gene TRBJ2-5; TRBD2 matches at 7 bases. Trimming cost V 0 bases and J 2 bases; bases outside gene matches: 6. Germline V lookup: CDR1 LGHDT, CDR2 YNNKEL (reference sequence). CDR3 length equals 16 residues. The CDR3 loop is CASSQEGAGSQETQYF. The CDR3 DNA sequence: TGTGCCAGCAGCCAAGAAGGAGCGGGGTCTCAAGAGACCCAGTACTTC.

The genes are TRBV28 and TRBJ1-5; D not resolved. Trimming left V 6 bases short and J 5 bases short, with 8 bases between. Germline CDR1 MDHEN, CDR2 SYDVKM. This CDR3 has 12 residues. The CDR3 bases are TGTGCCAGCAGCTACCCCTATCAGCCCCAGCATTTT. Protein: CASSYPYQPQHF. The complete variable domain, with remaining parts taken from reference TRBV28 and TRBJ1-5, reads DVKVTQSSRYLVKRTGEKVFLECVQDMDHENMFWYRQDPGLGLRLIYFSYDVKMKEKGDIPEGYSVSREKKERFSLILESASTNQTSMYLCASSYPYQPQHFGDGTRLSIL.

The rearrangement links TRBV19 to TRBJ1-1; 7 nucleotides line up with TRBD1. The CDR3 is 13 residues long. Germline V CDR1 and CDR2: LNHDA, SQIVND (reference sequence). V was clipped by 10 bases and J by 1 base; unmatched bases: 6. DNA for the CDR3: TGTGCCACTGGGACAGAACGGAACACTGAAGCTTTCTTT. Its translation: CATGTERNTEAFF.

The V and J genes are TRBV21-1 and TRBJ1-3. TRBV21-1 is a pseudogene locus. The CDR3 runs 17 residues. The CDR3 DNA reads as TGTGCCAGCAGTCGCGACCGTAATGATTTCTCTGGAAACACCATATATTTT. Translated: CASSRDRNDFSGNTIYF.

This clone turned up a few times. This chain links TRBV2 with TRBJ1-4; TRBD1 agrees at 9 bases. Per the germline V gene, CDR1 is SNHLY and CDR2 is FYNNEI. This CDR3 is 14 amino acids long. V lost 4 bases and J lost 7; bases outside the gene matches: 4. Here the CDR3 DNA reads TGTGCCAGCAGTGTTGGGACAGGGTTTGAAAAACTGTTTTTT. It yields the protein CASSVGTGFEKLFF. The full variable domain, completed using reference TRBV2 and TRBJ1-4, is EPEVTQTPSHQVTQMGQEVILRCVPISNHLYFYWYRQILGQKVEFLVSFYNNEISEKSEIFDDQFSVERPDGSNFTLKIRSTKLEDSAMYFCASSVGTGFEKLFFGSGTQLSVL.

V is TRBV2 and J is TRBJ2-5; tentative D call: TRBD1 (6 bases). Per the germline V gene, CDR1 is SNHLY and CDR2 is FYNNEI. V lost 2 bases and J lost 3, with 7 bases in between. This CDR3 has 13 amino acids. CDR3 nucleotide sequence: TGTGCCAGCAGTGAATCAGGGGAAGAGACCCAGTACTTC. It yields the protein CASSESGEETQYF.